A selection of T cell receptor beta chains follows, all from one sample in a study of OX40 agonist ivuxolimab in advanced cancers. Only in-frame clones appear in the TCRdb table, and some are missing; sequencing was by immunoSEQ multiplex PCR. The sample holds about 87,000 clones; roughly 83% are singletons and the top ten take 0.75% to 0.85%. Material: CD4+ or CD8+ T cells sorted from blood, obtained in a trial of the OX40 agonist ivuxolimab. These receptors were collected from an adult with an advanced solid tumor such as melanoma, head and neck, liver or kidney cancer. Each CDR3 is given without its conserved first and last residue. A D gene is named only where the DNA matches it firmly.

v_gene: TRBV12-5; d_gene: NA; j_gene: TRBJ1-4; CDR3aa: ASGSLGVEKLF
v_gene: TRBV2; d_gene: TRBD1; j_gene: TRBJ2-5; CDR3aa: ASSVAGTVQETQY
v_gene: TRBV27; d_gene: NA; j_gene: TRBJ2-2; CDR3aa: ASSSPGGWTGELF
v_gene: TRBV7-9; d_gene: NA; j_gene: TRBJ2-1; CDR3aa: ASSLLSAGYNEQF
v_gene: TRBV29-1; d_gene: NA; j_gene: TRBJ1-2; CDR3aa: SVGEGNGYT
v_gene: TRBV2; d_gene: NA; j_gene: TRBJ1-5; CDR3aa: ASSEDQSNQPQH
v_gene: TRBV5-1; d_gene: NA; j_gene: TRBJ2-7; CDR3aa: ASSSSGTNYEQY
v_gene: TRBV5-8; d_gene: NA; j_gene: TRBJ2-7; CDR3aa: ASSLGQGLYEQY
v_gene: TRBV5-4; d_gene: TRBD1; j_gene: TRBJ1-2; CDR3aa: ASSLAVGQKGYT
v_gene: TRBV19; d_gene: TRBD1; j_gene: TRBJ1-2; CDR3aa: ASSTGQGNGYT
v_gene: TRBV4-3; d_gene: NA; j_gene: TRBJ1-2; CDR3aa: ASRRQELGGYT
v_gene: TRBV6-1; d_gene: NA; j_gene: TRBJ2-3; CDR3aa: ASSVASHMTDTQY
v_gene: TRBV14; d_gene: NA; j_gene: TRBJ1-6; CDR3aa: ASSLDGAAPLH
v_gene: TRBV10-3; d_gene: NA; j_gene: TRBJ2-7; CDR3aa: AISEVGSLSSEQY
v_gene: TRBV6-1; d_gene: NA; j_gene: TRBJ2-7; CDR3aa: ASSDAGRGYEQY
v_gene: TRBV6-5; d_gene: TRBD1; j_gene: TRBJ2-7; CDR3aa: ASRTPSTGNHEQY
v_gene: TRBV6-5; d_gene: TRBD1; j_gene: TRBJ1-3; CDR3aa: ASSLQGAGGNTIY
v_gene: TRBV5-5; d_gene: NA; j_gene: TRBJ1-2; CDR3aa: ASSLDATNYGYT
v_gene: TRBV6-5; d_gene: NA; j_gene: TRBJ2-7; CDR3aa: ASSYQHPYEQY
v_gene: TRBV7-2; d_gene: NA; j_gene: TRBJ1-2; CDR3aa: ASSFNRANYGYT
v_gene: TRBV5-1; d_gene: TRBD1; j_gene: TRBJ1-4; CDR3aa: ASSLRGLGEKLF
v_gene: TRBV6-5; d_gene: NA; j_gene: TRBJ1-2; CDR3aa: ASSYSGERGYT
v_gene: TRBV5-6; d_gene: NA; j_gene: TRBJ1-2; CDR3aa: ASSLTGLYGYT
v_gene: TRBV14; d_gene: TRBD1; j_gene: TRBJ2-2; CDR3aa: ASSHPRRTTGYTGELF
v_gene: TRBV6-1; d_gene: TRBD1; j_gene: TRBJ1-5; CDR3aa: ASTSDRAQPQH
v_gene: TRBV19; d_gene: TRBD2; j_gene: TRBJ2-7; CDR3aa: ASSPTDGLAGYEQY